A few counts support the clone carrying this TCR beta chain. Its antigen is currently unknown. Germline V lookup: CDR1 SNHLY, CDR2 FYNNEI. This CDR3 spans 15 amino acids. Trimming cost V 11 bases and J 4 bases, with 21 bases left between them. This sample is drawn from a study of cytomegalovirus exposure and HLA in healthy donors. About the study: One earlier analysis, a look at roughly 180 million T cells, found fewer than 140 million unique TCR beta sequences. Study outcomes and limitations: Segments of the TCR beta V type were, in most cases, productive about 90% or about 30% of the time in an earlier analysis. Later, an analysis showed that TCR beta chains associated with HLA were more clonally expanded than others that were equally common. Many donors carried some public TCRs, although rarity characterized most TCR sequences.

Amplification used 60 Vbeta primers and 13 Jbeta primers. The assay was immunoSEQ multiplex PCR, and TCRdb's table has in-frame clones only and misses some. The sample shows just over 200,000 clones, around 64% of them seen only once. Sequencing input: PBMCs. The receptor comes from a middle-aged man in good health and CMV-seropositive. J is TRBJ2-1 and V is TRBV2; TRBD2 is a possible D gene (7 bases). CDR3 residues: CAGARGAETYNEQFF. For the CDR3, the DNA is TGTGCCGGGGCCCGGGGGGCAGAGACTTACAATGAGCAGTTCTTC.